The clone carrying this T cell receptor beta chain occurred a few times. Its matching antigen is unknown. The CDR3 totals 17 residues. CDR1 and CDR2 from the germline V gene are SGHRS and YFSETQ. V was pared by 1 base and J by 4 bases, with 20 bases between. TCRdb ran MiXCR on the RT-PCR reads and lists one entry per CDR3 protein. The table lists 700,000 to 900,000 distinct CDR3 sequences, approximately 22% of them singletons, with 9.5% to 13% in the top ten. The record originates from a study of response to subunit inactivated influenza vaccine. Study-level results: T cells newly recruited by each seasonal influenza vaccination are few, the authors suggested.

The V call is TRBV5-1, the J call TRBJ1-2; D remains ambiguous. The source is a man between 50 and 59 years old who received an inactivated influenza vaccine. The sample here was PBMCs from blood, taken about 5 days after vaccination. CDR3 nucleotides: TGCGCCAGCAGCTTGTCGCAGGTTGGGGTAAGAAGCTATGGCTACACCTTC. It specifies CASSLSQVGVRSYGYTF.